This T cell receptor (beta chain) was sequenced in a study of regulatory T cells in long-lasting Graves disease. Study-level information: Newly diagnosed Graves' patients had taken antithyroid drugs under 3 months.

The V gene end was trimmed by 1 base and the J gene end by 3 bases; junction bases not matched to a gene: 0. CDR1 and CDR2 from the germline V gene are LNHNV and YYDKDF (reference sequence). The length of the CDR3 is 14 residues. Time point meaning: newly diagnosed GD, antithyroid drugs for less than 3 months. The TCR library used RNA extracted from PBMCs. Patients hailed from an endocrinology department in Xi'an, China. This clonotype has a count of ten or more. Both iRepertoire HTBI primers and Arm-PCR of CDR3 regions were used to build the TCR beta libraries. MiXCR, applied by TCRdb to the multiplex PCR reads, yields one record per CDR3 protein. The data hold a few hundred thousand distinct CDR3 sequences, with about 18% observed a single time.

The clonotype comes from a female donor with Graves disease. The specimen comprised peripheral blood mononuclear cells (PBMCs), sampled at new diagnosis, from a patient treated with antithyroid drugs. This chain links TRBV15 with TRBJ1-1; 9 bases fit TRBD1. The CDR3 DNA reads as TGTGCCACCAGCAGAGGACAGGGGGACACTGAAGCTTTCTTT. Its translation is CATSRGQGDTEAFF.